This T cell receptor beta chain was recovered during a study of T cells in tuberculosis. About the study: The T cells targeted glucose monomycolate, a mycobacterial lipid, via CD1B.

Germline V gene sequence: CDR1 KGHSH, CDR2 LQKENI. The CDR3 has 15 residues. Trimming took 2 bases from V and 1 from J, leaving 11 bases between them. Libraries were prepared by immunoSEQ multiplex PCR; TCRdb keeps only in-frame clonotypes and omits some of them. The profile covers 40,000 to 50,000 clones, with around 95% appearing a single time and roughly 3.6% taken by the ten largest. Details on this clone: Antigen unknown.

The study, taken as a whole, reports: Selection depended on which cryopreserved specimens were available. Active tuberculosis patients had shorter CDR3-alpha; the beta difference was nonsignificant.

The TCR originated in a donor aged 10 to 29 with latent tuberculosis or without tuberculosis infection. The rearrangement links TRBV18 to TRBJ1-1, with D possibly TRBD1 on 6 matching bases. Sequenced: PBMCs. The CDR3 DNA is TGTGCCAGCTCACCAGGCAGGGGTCCGAACACTGAAGCTTTCTTT. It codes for CASSPGRGPNTEAFF.